This entry is about one T cell receptor (beta chain). A much larger clone differs from this one at a single base, so this may be a read error. Germline V gene sequence: CDR1 SGHRS, CDR2 YFSETQ. This CDR3 has 12 residues. The data derive from a study of blood T cells in healthy people across ages. Using a J-beta primer mix together with a sample-barcoded 5' primer, a second PCR was run for roughly 6 to 12 cycles. TCRdb re-derived calls from the 5' RACE reads in MiXCR, one entry per CDR3 protein. The sample gives some 890,000 distinct CDR3 sequences, roughly 29% of which show up once; 10% to 13% is in the top ten. This sample was also put to use in a study of T cells of mothers and their children. As reported in that work: Each child gave around 3 million TCR beta CDR3 reads (each mother, over 8.5 million).

The chain recombines TRBV5-1 with TRBJ1-2; no reliable D call. The sample was blood. The sequence was collected from a woman in her thirties or forties in good health. The CDR3 DNA is TGCGCCAGCAGCTTGGATGGGCTGGGCTGCACCTTC. Protein sequence: CASSLDGLGCTF.